The present TCR beta chain was sequenced within a study of T cell responses to AZD1222 COVID-19 vaccine. In the case of this clone: Its antigen is still unknown.

V lost 6 bases, J lost 2 bases, and 13 bases lay in between. CDR3 length: 14 amino acids. CDR1 KGHSH and CDR2 LQKENI come from the germline V gene. Study-wide findings and caveats: Spike-specific TCR breadth and depth grew following two AZD1222 doses. Females outnumbered males among donors, who were mostly white British; clonal diversity was possibly underestimated.

Generated by immunoSEQ multiplex PCR, the TCRdb table keeps only in-frame clones and is missing some. The sample carries 100,000 or so clones, roughly nine tenths recorded once. Sequencing was performed on peripheral blood, taken 28 days after the second AZD1222 dose. The chain recombines TRBV18 with TRBJ1-2; D unresolved. This receptor was obtained from an adult who received the AZD1222 COVID-19 vaccine. The CDR3 sequence: CASSPVGTNYGYTF. CDR3 sequence (DNA): TGTGCCAGCTCTCCCGTGGGCACCAACTATGGCTACACCTTC.